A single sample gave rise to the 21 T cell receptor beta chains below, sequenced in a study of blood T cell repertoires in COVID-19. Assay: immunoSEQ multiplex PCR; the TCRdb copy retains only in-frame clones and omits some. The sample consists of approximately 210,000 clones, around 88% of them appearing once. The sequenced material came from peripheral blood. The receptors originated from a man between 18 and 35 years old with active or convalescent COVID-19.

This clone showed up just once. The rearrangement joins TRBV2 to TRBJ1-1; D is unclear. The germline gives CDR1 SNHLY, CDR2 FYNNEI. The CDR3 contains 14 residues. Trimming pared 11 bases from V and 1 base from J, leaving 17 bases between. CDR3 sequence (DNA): TGTGCCCTCTTGCGGCGGACTGGGAACACTGAAGCTTTCTTT. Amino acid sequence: CALLRRTGNTEAFF.

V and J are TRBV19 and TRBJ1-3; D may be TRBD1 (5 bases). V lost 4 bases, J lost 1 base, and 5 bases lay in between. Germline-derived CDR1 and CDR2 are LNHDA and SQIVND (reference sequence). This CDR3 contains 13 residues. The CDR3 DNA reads TGTGCCAGTAGTACAGGGTCTGGAAACACCATATATTTT. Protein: CASSTGSGNTIYF.

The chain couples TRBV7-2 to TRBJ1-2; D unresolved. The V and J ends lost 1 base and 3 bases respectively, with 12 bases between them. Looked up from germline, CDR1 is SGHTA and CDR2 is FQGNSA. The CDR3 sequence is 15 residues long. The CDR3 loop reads CASSLDYRGYYGYTF. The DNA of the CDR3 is TGTGCCAGCAGCTTAGATTATCGGGGTTACTATGGCTACACCTTC. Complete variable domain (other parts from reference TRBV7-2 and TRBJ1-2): GAGVSQSPSNKVTEKGKDVELRCDPISGHTALYWYRQSLGQGLEFLIYFQGNSAPDKSGLPSDRFSAERTGGSVSTLTIQRTQQEDSAVYLCASSLDYRGYYGYTFGSGTRLTVV.

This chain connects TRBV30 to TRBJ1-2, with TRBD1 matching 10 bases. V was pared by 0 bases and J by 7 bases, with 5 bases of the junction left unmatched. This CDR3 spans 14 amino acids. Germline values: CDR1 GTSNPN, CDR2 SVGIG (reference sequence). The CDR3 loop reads CAWSVRQGAGGYTF. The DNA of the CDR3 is TGTGCCTGGAGTGTCCGACAGGGGGCGGGTGGCTACACCTTC.

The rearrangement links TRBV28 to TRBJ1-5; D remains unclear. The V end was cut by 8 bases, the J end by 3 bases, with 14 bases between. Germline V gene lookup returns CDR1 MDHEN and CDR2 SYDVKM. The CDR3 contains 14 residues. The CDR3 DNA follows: TGTGCCAGCCACTCCGTTATAGACAATCAGCCCCAGCATTTT. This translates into CASHSVIDNQPQHF.

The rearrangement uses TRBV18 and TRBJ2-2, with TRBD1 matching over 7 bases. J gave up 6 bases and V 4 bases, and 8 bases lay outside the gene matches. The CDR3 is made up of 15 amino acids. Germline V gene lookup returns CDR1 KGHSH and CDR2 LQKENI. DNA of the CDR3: TGTGCCAGCTCACTCCTCCGGACAGGCGCCGGGGAGCTGTTTTTT. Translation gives CASSLLRTGAGELFF.

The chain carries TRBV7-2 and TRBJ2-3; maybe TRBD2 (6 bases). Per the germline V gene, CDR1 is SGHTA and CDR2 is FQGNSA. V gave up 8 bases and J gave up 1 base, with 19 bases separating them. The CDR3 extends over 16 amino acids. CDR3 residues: CASHRRGEARTDTQYF. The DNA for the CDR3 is TGTGCCAGCCACCGGAGGGGCGAGGCCCGCACAGATACGCAGTATTTT.

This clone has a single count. CDR3 bases: TGTGCCAGCGTGAAGAAGACTAGCGGGATCTCCGGGGAGCTGTTTTTT. This translates into CASVKKTSGISGELFF. V gene TRBV7-9 combines with J gene TRBJ2-2, with 11 bases identical to TRBD2. Germline V lookup: CDR1 SEHNR, CDR2 FQNEAQ (reference sequence). This CDR3 has 16 amino acids. V dropped 8 bases and J dropped 6; count of bases not matched to a gene: 11.

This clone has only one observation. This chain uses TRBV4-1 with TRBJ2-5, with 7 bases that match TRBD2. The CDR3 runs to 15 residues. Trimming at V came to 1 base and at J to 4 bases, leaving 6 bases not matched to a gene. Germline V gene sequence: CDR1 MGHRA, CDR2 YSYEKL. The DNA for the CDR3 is TGCGCCAGCAGCCAAGGTTTAGCTAGCGGAGAGACCCAGTACTTC. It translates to CASSQGLASGETQYF.

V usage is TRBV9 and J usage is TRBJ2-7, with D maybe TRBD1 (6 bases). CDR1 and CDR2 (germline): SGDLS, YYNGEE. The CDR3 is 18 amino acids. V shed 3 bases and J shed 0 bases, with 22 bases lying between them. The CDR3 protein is CASSGGLGAPAGSYEQYF. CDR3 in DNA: TGTGCCAGCAGCGGGGGGCTTGGTGCCCCTGCGGGCTCCTACGAGCAGTACTTC.

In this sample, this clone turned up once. CDR3 region: CASSYGGASSYEQYF. The CDR3 coding sequence is TGTGCCAGCAGTTACGGGGGGGCGAGCTCCTACGAGCAGTACTTC. The chain carries TRBV6-5 and TRBJ2-7; a weak D match, TRBD2 (7 bases). Germline V gene lookup returns CDR1 MNHEY and CDR2 SVGAGI. The CDR3 is 15 residues long. V was shortened by 2 bases and J by 0 bases, with 11 bases between the two germline ends.

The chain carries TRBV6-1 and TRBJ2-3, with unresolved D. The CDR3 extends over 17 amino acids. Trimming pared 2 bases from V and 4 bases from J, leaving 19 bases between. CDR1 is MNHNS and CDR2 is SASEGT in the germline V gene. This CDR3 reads CASSERHSGDTSDTQYF. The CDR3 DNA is TGTGCCAGCAGTGAACGCCATTCTGGAGATACGTCAGATACGCAGTATTTT.

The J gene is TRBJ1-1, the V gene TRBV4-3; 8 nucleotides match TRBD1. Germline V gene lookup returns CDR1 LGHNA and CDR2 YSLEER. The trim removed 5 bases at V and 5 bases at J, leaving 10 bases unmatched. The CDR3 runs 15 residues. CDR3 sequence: CASSARTGIGTEAFF. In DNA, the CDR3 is TGCGCCAGCAGCGCCCGGACAGGGATCGGTACTGAAGCTTTCTTT.

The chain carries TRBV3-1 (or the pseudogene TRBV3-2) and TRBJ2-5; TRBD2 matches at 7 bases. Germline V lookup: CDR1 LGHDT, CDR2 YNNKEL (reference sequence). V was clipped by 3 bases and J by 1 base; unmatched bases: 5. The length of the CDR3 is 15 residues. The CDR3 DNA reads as TGTGCCAGCAGCCACTCAGCGGGACTCCAAGAGACCCAGTACTTC. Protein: CASSHSAGLQETQYF.

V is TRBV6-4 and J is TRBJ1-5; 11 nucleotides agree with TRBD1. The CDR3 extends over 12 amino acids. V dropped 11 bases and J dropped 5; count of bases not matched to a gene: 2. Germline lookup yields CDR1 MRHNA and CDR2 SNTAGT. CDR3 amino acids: CAWDRGDQPQHF. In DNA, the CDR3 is TGTGCCTGGGACAGGGGGGATCAGCCCCAGCATTTT.

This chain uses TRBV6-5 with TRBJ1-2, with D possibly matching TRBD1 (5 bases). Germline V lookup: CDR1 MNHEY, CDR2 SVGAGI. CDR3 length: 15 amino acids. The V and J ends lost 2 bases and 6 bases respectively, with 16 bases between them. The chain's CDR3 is CASSYGGAKSHGYTF. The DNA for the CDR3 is TGTGCCAGCAGTTACGGAGGGGCCAAGAGCCATGGCTACACCTTC.

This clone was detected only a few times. The CDR3 sequence: CASGWDSVSGANVLTF. As DNA, the CDR3 is TGTGCCAGTGGTTGGGACTCCGTATCTGGGGCCAACGTCCTGACTTTC. The V gene is TRBV19, the J gene TRBJ2-6; tentative D call: TRBD2 (6 bases). The V gene lost 8 bases and the J gene lost 1 base, with 15 bases spanning the gap. This CDR3 spans 16 amino acids. The V gene's germline CDR1 is LNHDA and CDR2 SQIVND (reference sequence).

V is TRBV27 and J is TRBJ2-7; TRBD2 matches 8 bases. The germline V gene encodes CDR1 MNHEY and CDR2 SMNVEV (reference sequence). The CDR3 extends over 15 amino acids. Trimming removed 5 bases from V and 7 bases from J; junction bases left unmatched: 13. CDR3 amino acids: CASSEVAGGHLEQYF. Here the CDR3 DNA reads TGTGCCAGCAGTGAGGTCGCGGGGGGCCATCTGGAGCAGTACTTC.

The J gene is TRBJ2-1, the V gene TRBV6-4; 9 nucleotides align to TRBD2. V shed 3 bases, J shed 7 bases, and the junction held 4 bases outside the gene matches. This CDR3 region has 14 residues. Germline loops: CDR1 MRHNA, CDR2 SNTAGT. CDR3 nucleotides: TGTGCCAGCAGTGAGGCGGGAGGGGGGAATGAGCAGTTCTTC. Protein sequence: CASSEAGGGNEQFF.

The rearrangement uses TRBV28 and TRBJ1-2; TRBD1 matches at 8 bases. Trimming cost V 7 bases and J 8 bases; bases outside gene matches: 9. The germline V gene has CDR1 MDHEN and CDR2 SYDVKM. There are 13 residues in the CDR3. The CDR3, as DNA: TGTGCCAGCATGCAGGGGGCCGGGTGGGGCTACACCTTC. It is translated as CASMQGAGWGYTF.

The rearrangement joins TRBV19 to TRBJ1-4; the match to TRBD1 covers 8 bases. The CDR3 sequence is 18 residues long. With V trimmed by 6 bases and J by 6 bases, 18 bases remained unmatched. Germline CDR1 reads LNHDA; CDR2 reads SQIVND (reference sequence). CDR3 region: CASRSPFGQGSRDEKLFF. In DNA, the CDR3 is TGTGCCAGTAGAAGCCCCTTTGGACAGGGTTCGAGGGATGAAAAACTGTTTTTT.